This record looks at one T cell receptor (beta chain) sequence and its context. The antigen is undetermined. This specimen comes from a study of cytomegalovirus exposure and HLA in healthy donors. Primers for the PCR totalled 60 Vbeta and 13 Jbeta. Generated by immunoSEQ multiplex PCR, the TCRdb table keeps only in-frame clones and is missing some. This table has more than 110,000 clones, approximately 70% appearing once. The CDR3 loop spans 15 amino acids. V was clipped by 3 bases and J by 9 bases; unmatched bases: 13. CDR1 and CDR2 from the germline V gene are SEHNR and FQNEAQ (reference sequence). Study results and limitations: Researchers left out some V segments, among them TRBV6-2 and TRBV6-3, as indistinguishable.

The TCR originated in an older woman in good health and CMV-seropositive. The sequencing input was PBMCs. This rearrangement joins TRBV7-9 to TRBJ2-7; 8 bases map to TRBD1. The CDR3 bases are TGTGCCAGCAGCTTGCCGGGACAGGCACAATCTGGGCAGTACTTC. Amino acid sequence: CASSLPGQAQSGQYF.